This TCR beta chain stems from a study of post-analysis software for immune sequencing data. Study context: The courses of disease that were included comprised relapsing-remitting, secondary progressive and progressive-relapsing multiple sclerosis.

General study findings and limits: Among four to six TRBV segments more frequent in patients than controls were TRBV5-6, TRBV5-1 and TRBV20-1. F measure showed strong co-clustering of same-batch samples. Significantly decreased normalized Chao1 diversity was recorded for multiple sclerosis patients relative to controls.

Of note for this clonotype: What it recognizes is unknown. The junction does not match germline at one end; this may be a read error.

Unique-molecular-identifier-tagged TCR beta cDNA libraries were used. Between about 1 and 10 million T cells gave rise to some 490,000 cDNA molecules. MiXCR was run by TCRdb on the PCR reads, yielding one entry per CDR3 protein. This table holds roughly 620,000 distinct CDR3 sequences, about 40% found once. CDR1 and CDR2 (germline): SGDLS, YYNGEE. The CDR3 has 14 residues. Sequencing was carried out using blood. The origin of this receptor is a girl between 5 and 17 years old with multiple sclerosis. The V call is TRBV9, the J call TRBJ2-5; 8 positions match TRBD1. The DNA for the CDR3 is TGTGCCGGCAGCGCGGGACAGGCCCAAGAGACCCAGTACTTC. The encoded protein is CAGSAGQAQETQYF.